Below are 27 T cell receptor beta chains sequenced from a single sample in a study of cytomegalovirus exposure and HLA in healthy donors. PCR involved 60 Vbeta and 13 Jbeta primers. Clones were sequenced by immunoSEQ multiplex PCR, and TCRdb holds only the in-frame ones, with some missing. The sample has 90,000 to 150,000 clones, around 77% seen once; the top ten hold about a tenth. Material for sequencing was PBMCs. The source of these receptors is a man between 40 and 49 years old in good health and CMV-seropositive.

The chain combines TRBV19 with TRBJ1-5, with D uncertain. The V gene's germline CDR1 is LNHDA and CDR2 SQIVND (reference sequence). The CDR3 spans 13 residues. Trimming stripped 3 bases from V and 6 bases from J, with 9 bases between. The CDR3 region has the DNA TGTGCCAGTAGTATGTTCGAGAGTCAGCCCCAGCATTTT. Protein: CASSMFESQPQHF.

The chain joins TRBV4-1 to TRBJ2-1; 11 bases agree with TRBD2. The CDR3 is 16 residues long. Germline CDR1 reads MGHRA; CDR2 reads YSYEKL. The ends lost 1 base at V and 5 bases at J; junction bases unmatched: 4. CDR3 bases: TGCGCCAGCAGCCAAGCAGGGACTAGCGGACACAATGAGCAGTTCTTC. Its protein is CASSQAGTSGHNEQFF.

The chain is built from TRBV9 and TRBJ2-7; 15 nucleotides match TRBD2. V shed 2 bases, J shed 2 bases, and the junction held 8 bases outside the gene matches. CDR1 is SGDLS and CDR2 is YYNGEE in the germline V gene. The CDR3 has 18 amino acids. CDR3 DNA sequence: TGTGCCAGCAGCGTCTCCGGGACTAGCGGGGGGCCTCCCTACGAGCAGTACTTC. Protein product: CASSVSGTSGGPPYEQYF.

This clone was observed a single time. The chain employs TRBV27 and TRBJ2-1, with unresolved D. Per the germline V gene, CDR1 is MNHEY and CDR2 is SMNVEV (reference sequence). CDR3 length: 12 residues. The V and J ends lost 5 bases and 3 bases respectively, with 5 bases between them. The DNA for the CDR3 is TGTGCCAGCAGTCCTCGCTACAATGAGCAGTTCTTC. This codes for CASSPRYNEQFF.

The V gene is TRBV2, the J gene TRBJ2-4; tentative D call: TRBD1 (6 bases). CDR3 length: 15 amino acids. CDR1 is SNHLY and CDR2 is FYNNEI in the germline V gene. The ends were cut back, 8 bases at V and 2 bases at J, with 16 bases in the middle. CDR3 region: CASARGTLSKNIQYF. In nucleotides, the CDR3 is TGTGCCAGCGCAAGGGGGACGCTTTCCAAAAACATTCAGTACTTC. The full variable domain, completed using reference TRBV2 and TRBJ2-4, is EPEVTQTPSHQVTQMGQEVILRCVPISNHLYFYWYRQILGQKVEFLVSFYNNEISEKSEIFDDQFSVERPDGSNFTLKIRSTKLEDSAMYFCASARGTLSKNIQYFGAGTRLSVL.

This clone has just a few counts. The CDR3 region has the DNA TGTGCCAGCAGCTCATGGCAGCGGGGGGGGCCTGATACGCAGTATTTT. It is translated as CASSSWQRGGPDTQYF. This rearrangement joins TRBV7-2 to TRBJ2-3, with 10 bases fitting TRBD2. Germline V gene data show CDR1 as SGHTA and CDR2 as FQGNSA. This CDR3 region has 16 residues. V was clipped by 4 bases and J by 6 bases; unmatched bases: 10.

This clone was picked up a small number of times. The chain combines TRBV19 with TRBJ2-7, with a weak D call TRBD2 (5 bases). Germline V gene sequence: CDR1 LNHDA, CDR2 SQIVND (reference sequence). Deletions cut 5 bases from V and 5 bases from J, with 13 bases between. This CDR3 is 13 amino acids long. The CDR3 region is CASSLGGNNEQYF. DNA for the CDR3: TGTGCCAGTAGTCTTGGAGGCAACAACGAGCAGTACTTC.

The gene calls are TRBV7-2 and TRBJ1-6; TRBD1 might be the D (6 bases). The CDR3 loop spans 13 amino acids. Germline V gives CDR1 SGHTA, CDR2 FQGNSA. V was cut by 6 bases and J by 7 bases, with 10 bases left in between. CDR3 DNA: TGTGCCAGCAGTTTGCAGGGGAATTCACCCCTCCACTTT. Its translation is CASSLQGNSPLHF.

This chain uses TRBV5-4 with TRBJ2-2; D may be TRBD1 (5 bases). CDR1 SGHNT and CDR2 YYREEE come from the germline V gene (reference sequence). The V and J ends lost 3 bases and 1 base respectively, with 10 bases between them. CDR3 length: 15 residues. The CDR3 reads CASSSGQGNTGELFF. CDR3 nucleotides: TGTGCCAGCAGCTCCGGCCAGGGGAACACCGGGGAGCTGTTTTTT.

The chain uses TRBV7-2 and TRBJ2-1; 11 bases agree with TRBD2. Germline CDR1 is SGHTA and CDR2 is FQGNSA. Trimming at V came to 1 base and at J to 5 bases, leaving 4 bases not matched to a gene. CDR3 length: 16 residues. The CDR3 is CASSLDSGGVNNEQFF. The CDR3 DNA reads as TGTGCCAGCAGCTTAGATAGCGGGGGGGTCAACAATGAGCAGTTCTTC.

The chain links TRBV6-5 to TRBJ1-2; TRBD1 matches at 7 bases. Germline V gene data show CDR1 as MNHEY and CDR2 as SVGAGI. The CDR3 consists of 13 residues. V shed 8 bases and J 3 bases; nucleotides not matched to a gene: 6. CDR3 amino acids: CASGTVLYYGYTF. CDR3 DNA: TGTGCCAGCGGGACAGTACTTTACTATGGCTACACCTTC.

This rearrangement joins TRBV7-2 to TRBJ2-5; 11 bases line up with TRBD2. Germline V gives CDR1 SGHTA, CDR2 FQGNSA. This CDR3 spans 15 amino acids. With 5 bases clipped from V and 5 bases from J, the junction kept 7 bases outside the gene matches. In DNA, the CDR3 is TGTGCCAGCAGCCCTCTAGCGGGGGGCGGGGAGACCCAGTACTTC. It codes for CASSPLAGGGETQYF.

The genes are TRBV7-9 and TRBJ1-3, with 7 nucleotides matching TRBD1. Trimming removed 5 bases from V and 0 bases from J; junction bases left unmatched: 4. The CDR3 extends over 15 amino acids. Germline CDR1 is SEHNR and CDR2 is FQNEAQ (reference sequence). The CDR3 sequence: CASSQDRRSGNTIYF. CDR3 sequence (DNA): TGTGCCAGCAGCCAGGACAGGCGCTCTGGAAACACCATATATTTT.

The chain joins TRBV28 to TRBJ1-2, with D perhaps matching TRBD1 (5 bases). Germline CDR1 and CDR2: MDHEN and SYDVKM. The CDR3 extends over 14 amino acids. The germline V and J ends were trimmed by 1 base and 7 bases, with 13 bases remaining between them. CDR3 region: CASSLLAGRTGYTF. The CDR3 DNA follows: TGTGCCAGCAGTTTATTGGCAGGGAGGACTGGCTACACCTTC.

V usage is TRBV18 and J usage is TRBJ2-3; the D gene is possibly TRBD1 (7 bases). This CDR3 has 15 residues. Trimming left V 9 bases short and J 0 bases short, with 16 bases between. Germline CDR1 and CDR2: KGHSH and LQKENI. The CDR3 spells CASRDRAGSTDTQYF. The CDR3 nucleotides are TGTGCCAGTCGCGACAGGGCGGGGAGCACAGATACGCAGTATTTT. The full variable domain, completed using reference TRBV18 and TRBJ2-3, is NAGVMQNPRHLVRRRGQEARLRCSPMKGHSHVYWYRQLPEEGLKFMVYLQKENIIDESGMPKERFSAEFPKEGPSILRIQQVVRGDSAAYFCASRDRAGSTDTQYFGPGTRLTVL.

This rearrangement joins TRBV5-5 to TRBJ1-1; TRBD1 aligns across 8 bases. The V segment lost 2 bases and the J segment 6 bases; nucleotides outside the gene matches: 18. This CDR3 is built from 18 residues. Germline values: CDR1 SGHKS, CDR2 YYEKEE (reference sequence). The CDR3 nucleotides read TGTGCCAGCAGCTTCGGTGCGGCCGAACAGGGGGATTTGGCTGAAGCTTTCTTT. It codes for CASSFGAAEQGDLAEAFF.

A note on this clone: Germline and junction disagree at one end, which may indicate a read error. The gene calls are TRBV9 and TRBJ1-1; possible D gene TRBD1, 5 bases. This CDR3 region has 15 residues. Germline V gene lookup returns CDR1 SGDLS and CDR2 YYNGEE. DNA for the CDR3: TGTGTCAGCAGCGTAGGGGTCACAGGGAACACTGAAGCTTTCTTT. Translating it yields CVSSVGVTGNTEAFF.

The chain carries TRBV7-9 and TRBJ1-5; the match to TRBD1 covers 8 bases. The germline CDR1 and CDR2 sequences are SEHNR and FQNEAQ (reference sequence). This CDR3 contains 14 residues. V lost 5 bases to trimming and J lost 5 bases; unmatched junction nucleotides: 5. The CDR3 spells CASSETGAHQPQHF. CDR3 coding DNA: TGTGCCAGCAGCGAGACAGGGGCACATCAGCCCCAGCATTTT.

The chain couples TRBV2 to TRBJ1-6; 11 bases are a match to TRBD1. Germline V gene lookup returns CDR1 SNHLY and CDR2 FYNNEI. The CDR3 runs 15 residues. The V gene end was trimmed by 2 bases and the J gene end by 9 bases; junction bases not matched to a gene: 3. The DNA for the CDR3 is TGTGCCAGCAGTGAAATTGGGACAGGGGGTTCACCCCTCCACTTT. Amino acid sequence: CASSEIGTGGSPLHF.

This chain uses TRBV19 with TRBJ2-1, with a possible D match to TRBD2 (5 bases). The CDR3 sequence is 13 residues long. V gave up 10 bases and J gave up 5 bases, with 15 bases separating them. Germline V lookup: CDR1 LNHDA, CDR2 SQIVND (reference sequence). Written as DNA, the CDR3 is TGTGCCACCCGCAGGAGAGGGCACAATGAGCAGTTCTTC. Its protein product is CATRRRGHNEQFF.

This clone was observed a handful of times. This sequence joins TRBV28 and TRBJ2-4, with D tentatively TRBD2 (5 bases). Germline V lookup: CDR1 MDHEN, CDR2 SYDVKM. The length of the CDR3 is 14 residues. With 6 bases removed from V and 9 bases from J, the gap between germline ends came to 18 bases. For the CDR3, the DNA is TGTGCCAGCAGACTTGGGAGCCCCAATTCCATTCAGTACTTC. Amino acid sequence: CASRLGSPNSIQYF. Filled out from reference TRBV28 and TRBJ2-4, the complete variable domain reads DVKVTQSSRYLVKRTGEKVFLECVQDMDHENMFWYRQDPGLGLRLIYFSYDVKMKEKGDIPEGYSVSREKKERFSLILESASTNQTSMYLCASRLGSPNSIQYFGAGTRLSVL.

The gene calls are TRBV7-3 and TRBJ1-6; no reliable D call. V was cut by 4 bases and J by 11 bases, with 12 bases left in between. CDR3 size: 13 residues. Germline values: CDR1 SGHTA, CDR2 FQGTGA. This CDR3 reads CASSSSHQAPLHF. The DNA of the CDR3 is TGTGCCAGCAGCTCCTCACATCAGGCACCCCTCCACTTT.

This chain joins TRBV27 and TRBJ2-7; 7 nucleotides match TRBD1. This CDR3 has 14 residues. Germline V gene data show CDR1 as MNHEY and CDR2 as SMNVEV (reference sequence). The junction had 7 bases not matched to a gene; V was cut back by 6 bases and J by 2 bases. As DNA, the CDR3 is TGTGCCAGCAGCCCGCGACAGGGCCCCTACGAGCAGTACTTC. It specifies CASSPRQGPYEQYF.

This chain connects TRBV10-2 to TRBJ2-5; possibly TRBD1 for D (6 bases). The germline V gene encodes CDR1 WSHSY and CDR2 SAAADI. Trimming shortened V by 3 bases and J by 5 bases, and 13 bases separated the two germline ends. The CDR3 contains 14 residues. In nucleotides, the CDR3 is TGCGCCAGCAGTGACTGGGGGCGGTCGGAGACCCAGTACTTC. Its translation is CASSDWGRSETQYF.

In its sample, this clone was seen once. The genes are TRBV28 and TRBJ2-3; 10 bases line up with TRBD1. The CDR3 totals 16 residues. Germline-derived CDR1 and CDR2 are MDHEN and SYDVKM. V shed 2 bases, J shed 5 bases, and the junction held 7 bases outside the gene matches. The CDR3 loop reads CASSLEDRGPGDTQYF. The CDR3 bases are TGTGCCAGCAGTTTAGAAGACAGGGGGCCGGGAGATACGCAGTATTTT. The entire variable domain, with the rest obtained from reference TRBV28 and TRBJ2-3, is as follows: DVKVTQSSRYLVKRTGEKVFLECVQDMDHENMFWYRQDPGLGLRLIYFSYDVKMKEKGDIPEGYSVSREKKERFSLILESASTNQTSMYLCASSLEDRGPGDTQYFGPGTRLTVL.

The chain recombines TRBV5-1 with TRBJ2-5; TRBD2 might be the D (7 bases). The J call may not be correct, given that the DNA end is closer to TRBJ2-7. There are 15 residues in the CDR3. Germline assignment: CDR1 SGHRS and CDR2 YFSETQ. CDR3 in amino acids: CASSFPSGGTVEQYF. The CDR3, as DNA: TGCGCCAGCAGCTTCCCCTCGGGGGGCACAGTCGAGCAGTACTTC.

The chain uses TRBV6-5 and TRBJ1-6, with 8 bases fitting TRBD1. Unmatched junction bases numbered 2, after V lost 0 bases and J lost 7 bases. Germline assignment: CDR1 MNHEY and CDR2 SVGAGI. The CDR3 consists of 15 residues. CDR3: CASSYSDRDNSPLHF. CDR3 coding DNA: TGTGCCAGCAGTTACTCGGACAGGGACAATTCACCCCTCCACTTT.